The T cell receptor beta chain described here comes from a study of human T cells and chemical hapten exposure. Germline V gene lookup returns CDR1 SNHLY and CDR2 FYNNEI. Unmatched junction bases numbered 4, after V lost 6 bases and J lost 4 bases. This CDR3 contains 14 residues. The sample's time point: patch test 2, 6 weeks after DPC sensitization. Treatment defined: therapeutic diphenylcyclopropenone sensitization with weekly scalp DPC. Library construction involved attaching unique molecular identifiers to individual cDNA molecules, which allowed quantitative, reproducible TCR counting. Original data processing: A per-sample median of roughly 97,000 TCRs was observed, with a range of about 20,000 to 750,000. TCRdb passed the RACE reads through MiXCR, listing each CDR3 protein once. TCRdb's processing, not the authors', yielded these V and J calls. The table has tens of thousands of distinct CDR3 sequences, less than 8.5% seen once.

V gene TRBV2 combines with J gene TRBJ2-1, with 9 bases fitting TRBD1. The TCR was taken from a woman aged 25 to 45 with alopecia areata. Some clones in this sample may be carry-over from other donors' samples. Sequencing used whole blood, obtained in connection with sensitization to the hapten diphenylcyclopropenone (DPC). For the CDR3, the DNA is TGTGCCAGCAGAAACAGGGGGCCATACAATGAGCAGTTCTTC. This gives the protein CASRNRGPYNEQFF.